The T cell receptor beta chain described here comes from a study of technical replicates of blood from several donors. Using immunoSEQ multiplex PCR, the repertoire was profiled, and TCRdb retains in-frame clones only, with some absent. The data hold around 76,000 clones, with approximately 98% observed a single time. The CDR3 length is 16 residues. Germline values: CDR1 GTSNPN, CDR2 SVGIG (reference sequence). V lost 0 bases, J lost 5 bases, and 17 bases lay in between. This sequence joins TRBV30 and TRBJ1-5; D might be TRBD1 (6 bases). This clonotype was sampled from a human donor in good health. What was sequenced was T cells isolated from PBMCs. The DNA for the CDR3 is TGTGCCTGGAGTGTACGAGGTAGGGGGGGATATCAGCCCCAGCATTTT. It specifies CAWSVRGRGGYQPQHF. The full variable domain, its missing parts supplied by reference TRBV30 and TRBJ1-5, is SQTIHQWPATLVQPVGSPLSLECTVEGTSNPNLYWYRQAAGRGLQLLFYSVGIGQISSEVPQNLSASRPQDRQFILSSKKLLLSDSGFYLCAWSVRGRGGYQPQHFGDGTRLSIL.